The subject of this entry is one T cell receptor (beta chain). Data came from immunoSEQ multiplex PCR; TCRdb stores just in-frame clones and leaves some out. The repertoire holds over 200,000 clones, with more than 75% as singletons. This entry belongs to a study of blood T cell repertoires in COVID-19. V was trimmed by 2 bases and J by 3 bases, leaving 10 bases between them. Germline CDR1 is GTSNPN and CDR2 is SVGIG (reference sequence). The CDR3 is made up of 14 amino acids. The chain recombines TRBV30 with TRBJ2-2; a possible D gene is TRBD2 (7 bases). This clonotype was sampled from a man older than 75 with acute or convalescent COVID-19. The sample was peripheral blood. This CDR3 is CAWSRGGYTGELFF. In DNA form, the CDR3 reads TGTGCCTGGAGTAGGGGGGGCTACACCGGGGAGCTGTTTTTT.